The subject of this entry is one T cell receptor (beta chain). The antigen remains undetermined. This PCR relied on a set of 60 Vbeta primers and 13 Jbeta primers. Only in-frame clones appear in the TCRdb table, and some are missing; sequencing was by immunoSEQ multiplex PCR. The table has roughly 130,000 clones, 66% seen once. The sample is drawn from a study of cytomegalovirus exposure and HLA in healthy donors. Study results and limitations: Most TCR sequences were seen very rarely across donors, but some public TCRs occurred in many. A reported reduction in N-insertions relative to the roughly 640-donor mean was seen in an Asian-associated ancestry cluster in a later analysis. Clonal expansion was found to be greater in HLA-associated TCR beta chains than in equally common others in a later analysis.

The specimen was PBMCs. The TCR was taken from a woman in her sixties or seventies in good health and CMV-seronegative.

As DNA, the CDR3 is TGCGCCAGCAGCTTGATGGGAGCGGGAGTTTTAGAGCAGTACTTC. It specifies CASSLMGAGVLEQYF. This chain uses TRBV5-1 with TRBJ2-7; 8 positions match TRBD2. The ends lost 1 base at V and 7 bases at J; junction bases unmatched: 10. CDR1 SGHRS and CDR2 YFSETQ come from the germline V gene. The CDR3 loop spans 15 amino acids.